The present entry profiles one TCR beta chain with its context. Its target is not known. This specimen belongs to a study of response to subunit inactivated influenza vaccine. Study results and limitations: The study's authors posited that every seasonal influenza vaccination enlists few new T cells.

This CDR3 comprises 16 residues. A single record per CDR3 protein comes from TCRdb applying MiXCR to the RT-PCR reads. The sample has roughly 760,000 distinct CDR3 sequences, over 20% seen once. This clonotype was obtained from a man between 45 and 60 years old who received an inactivated influenza vaccine. This chain links TRBV21-1 with TRBJ2-2. TRBV21-1 is a known pseudogene. The material sequenced was PBMCs from blood, taken 5 to 6 days after vaccination. The DNA of the CDR3 is TGTGCCAGCAGCACTGATGCGAGGAATTCGTCCGGGGAGCTGTTTTTT. It specifies CASSTDARNSSGELFF.